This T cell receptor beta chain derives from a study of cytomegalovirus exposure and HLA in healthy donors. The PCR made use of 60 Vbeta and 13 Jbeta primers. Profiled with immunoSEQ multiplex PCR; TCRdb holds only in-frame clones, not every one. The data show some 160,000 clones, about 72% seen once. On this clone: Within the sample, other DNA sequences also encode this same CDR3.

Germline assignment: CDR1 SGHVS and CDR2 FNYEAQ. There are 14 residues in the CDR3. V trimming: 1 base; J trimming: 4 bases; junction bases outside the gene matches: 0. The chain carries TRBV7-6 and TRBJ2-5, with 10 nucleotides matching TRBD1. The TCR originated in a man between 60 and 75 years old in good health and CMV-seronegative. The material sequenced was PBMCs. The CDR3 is CASSLGTGGETQYF. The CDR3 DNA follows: TGTGCCAGCAGCTTAGGGACAGGGGGAGAGACCCAGTACTTC. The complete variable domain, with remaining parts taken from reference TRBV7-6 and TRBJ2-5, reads GAGVSQSPRYKVTKRGQDVALRCDPISGHVSLYWYRQALGQGPEFLTYFNYEAQQDKSGLPNDRFSAERPEGSISTLTIQRTEQRDSAMYRCASSLGTGGETQYFGPGTRLLVL.